These T cell receptor beta chains were read from a single sample in a study of T cell responses to AZD1222 COVID-19 vaccine. Assay: immunoSEQ multiplex PCR; the TCRdb copy retains only in-frame clones and omits some. The table records under 170,000 clones, under 95% of them present only once. The specimen comprised peripheral blood, sampled 28 days after the second AZD1222 dose. The receptors originated from an adult who received the AZD1222 COVID-19 vaccine. Both conserved end residues are part of each CDR3. A D gene is named only where the DNA matches it firmly. Not all rows give a size; the values are once, few, many and, for expanded clones, a class.

v_gene	abundance	j_gene	d_gene	CDR3nt	CDR3aa
TRBV4-3	.	TRBJ1-1	.	TGCGCCAGCAGCCAAGAGGAGAGAAGGGGAACTGAAGCTTTCTTT	CASSQEERRGTEAFF
TRBV5-5	.	TRBJ1-1	.	TGTGCCAGCAGCAGGGAGGGGGGCGGTTATACTGAAGCTTTCTTT	CASSREGGGYTEAFF
TRBV25-1	once	TRBJ2-2	.	TGTGCCAGTCAACACGGGGAGCTGTTTTTT	CASQHGELFF
TRBV27	few	TRBJ2-1	TRBD2	TGTGCCAGCAGGGGACTATCGAGCTCCTACAATGAGCAGTTCTTC	CASRGLSSSYNEQFF
TRBV28	.	TRBJ2-1	TRBD1	TGTGCCAGCAGTACAGGACAGGGAAGGAATGAGCAGTTCTTC	CASSTGQGRNEQFF
TRBV3-1/TRBV3-2	.	TRBJ1-1	.	TGTGCCAGCAGCCAAGAAGACCAGTACACTGAAGCTTTCTTT	CASSQEDQYTEAFF
TRBV2	.	TRBJ2-7	TRBD1	TGTGCCAGCAGTCCATCGGACAGGGGGTCTGAGCAGTACTTC	CASSPSDRGSEQYF
TRBV4-1	.	TRBJ2-3	TRBD1	TGCGCCAGCAGCCAGGGAAGGGACAGAGTTACAGATACGCAGTATTTT	CASSQGRDRVTDTQYF
TRBV20-1	.	TRBJ2-7	.	TGCAGTGCTTCAGGGGCCGAGCAGTACTTC	CSASGAEQYF
TRBV3-1/TRBV3-2	.	TRBJ2-3	.	TGTGCCAGCAGCCAAGTCTCAGGCACAGATACGCAGTATTTT	CASSQVSGTDTQYF
TRBV24-1	once	TRBJ2-1	TRBD1	TGTGCCACCAGTGACCAGGGACAGGGGCTTTCGACAGAGCAGTTCTTC	CATSDQGQGLSTEQFF
TRBV12-3/TRBV12-4	.	TRBJ2-1	.	TGTGCCAGCAGTTTAGTCTCGTTCAATGAGCAGTTCTTC	CASSLVSFNEQFF
TRBV5-4	.	TRBJ2-3	TRBD2	TGTGCCAGCAGCTTGGTTGTTAGCGGGACCGCAGATACGCAGTATTTT	CASSLVVSGTADTQYF
TRBV7-9	once	TRBJ1-5	TRBD1	TGTGCCAGCAGCGTAAGGACAGGGGATCAGCCCCAGCATTTT	CASSVRTGDQPQHF
TRBV14	.	TRBJ1-1	.	TGTGCCAGCAGCCAAGTAAGTTGGCCTGAAGCTTTCTTT	CASSQVSWPEAFF
TRBV6-1	.	TRBJ1-2	.	TGTGCCAGCAGTGAATTACGGGGAAACTATGGCTACACCTTC	CASSELRGNYGYTF
TRBV18	.	TRBJ2-1	TRBD2	TGTGCCAGCTCACCCGGGACTAGCGGGAACAATGAGCAGTTCTTC	CASSPGTSGNNEQFF
TRBV11-3	.	TRBJ2-7	.	TGTGCCAGCAGCGTCGGCGTAGGGCGGTCCTACGAGCAGTACTTC	CASSVGVGRSYEQYF
TRBV7-2	.	TRBJ1-1	.	TGTGCCAGCAGGTCTCAGAGAGACACTGAAGCTTTCTTT	CASRSQRDTEAFF
TRBV7-9	.	TRBJ2-2	TRBD1	TGTGCCAGCAGCCTCGGCCAAACAGGGGCCGGGGAGCTGTTTTTT	CASSLGQTGAGELFF
TRBV9	.	TRBJ2-7	.	TGTGCCAGCAGCGGGGGGGCCCAGGGCACCTACGAGCAGTACTTC	CASSGGAQGTYEQYF
TRBV11-3	.	TRBJ1-6	.	TGTGCCAGCAACGCGTGGGGGGGCGGATCCTATAATTCACCCCTCCACTTT	CASNAWGGGSYNSPLHF
TRBV9	once	TRBJ2-3	TRBD1	TGTGCCAGCAGCCCCCGGGACAGGCTCACAGATACGCAGTATTTT	CASSPRDRLTDTQYF
TRBV5-1	.	TRBJ2-7	TRBD2	TGCGCCAGCAGTTCGAGTAGCGGGAGGGGGGAGCAGTACTTC	CASSSSSGRGEQYF
TRBV19	.	TRBJ2-7	.	TGTGCCAGTAGTATAGATCTAAGGGGCTACGAGCAGTACTTC	CASSIDLRGYEQYF
TRBV18	.	TRBJ1-1	.	TGTGCCAGCTCACCACCAAACAGGATCCCGAACACTGAAGCTTTCTTT	CASSPPNRIPNTEAFF
TRBV21-1	once	TRBJ1-2	.	TGTGCCAGCAGCAAAGATAGGTCAGAACGGCACTATGGCTACACCTTC	CASSKDRSERHYGYTF
TRBV20-1	once	TRBJ1-2	.	TGCAGTGCTAGTGACGTTGACAGGAGCTATGGCTACACCTTC	CSASDVDRSYGYTF
TRBV27	.	TRBJ1-5	.	TGTGCCAGCAGTTTAAACTTGATAGATCAGCCCCAGCATTTT	CASSLNLIDQPQHF
TRBV10-3	once	TRBJ2-1	TRBD2	TGTGCCATCGGGCCAACGGGAGGGGGGTACAATGAGCAGTTCTTC	CAIGPTGGGYNEQFF
TRBV30	.	TRBJ1-2	TRBD1	TGTGCCTGGAGTGTCGGAGGGGGCTACTATGGCTACACCTTC	CAWSVGGGYYGYTF
TRBV19	.	TRBJ2-7	TRBD1	TGTGCCAGTAGTGCGACAGGGAGCTCCTACGAGCAGTACTTC	CASSATGSSYEQYF
TRBV4-1	.	TRBJ2-4	TRBD2	TGCGCCAGCAGCCAAGGACGTACTAGCGGGAGCCCCAAAAACATTCAGTACTTC	CASSQGRTSGSPKNIQYF
TRBV7-9	once	TRBJ2-7	TRBD1	TGTGCCAGCAGCTTAGCAAGGGGACAGGGGGGCTACGAGCAGTACTTC	CASSLARGQGGYEQYF
TRBV11-3	.	TRBJ2-7	.	TGTGCCAGCAGTCAAGCAGAGGCATACGAGCAGTACTTC	CASSQAEAYEQYF
TRBV6-5	once	TRBJ1-2	.	TGTGCCAGCAGTTCGGGGGGGTTCTATGGCTACACCTTC	CASSSGGFYGYTF
TRBV5-1	.	TRBJ2-2	.	TGCGCCAGCAGCTTGGATGGAACCGGGGAGCTGTTTTTT	CASSLDGTGELFF
TRBV5-4	.	TRBJ2-7	TRBD2	TGTGCCAGCAGCTTGGGCGGGGGAGTCTCCTACGAGCAGTACTTC	CASSLGGGVSYEQYF
TRBV24-1	.	TRBJ1-4	TRBD1	TGTGCCACCAGTGAAAGGACAGGGTCGGGAAAACTGTTTTTT	CATSERTGSGKLFF
TRBV24-1	once	TRBJ2-1	TRBD1	TGTGCCACCAGGTCCGGGACAGGGCGTTACAATGAGCAGTTCTTC	CATRSGTGRYNEQFF
TRBV3-1/TRBV3-2	.	TRBJ1-5	.	TGTGCCAGCAGCCTTGGACCAAATGGACGCAATCAGCCCCAGCATTTT	CASSLGPNGRNQPQHF
TRBV5-4	.	TRBJ2-3	.	TGTGCCAGCAGCTTGGGCAATCCCTCAGATACGCAGTATTTT	CASSLGNPSDTQYF
TRBV5-6	.	TRBJ1-1	TRBD1	TGTGCCAGCAGTAGGCCCGGACAGGGGGTTTGGAACACTGAAGCTTTCTTT	CASSRPGQGVWNTEAFF
TRBV10-1	.	TRBJ2-7	.	TGCGCCAGCAGTGCTAGGATCTCCTACGAGCAGTACTTC	CASSARISYEQYF
TRBV18	.	TRBJ1-1	.	TGTGCCAGCTCACCACCCCGCCCCTTCCTTCGGGGTCCAGAAAACACTGAAGCTTTCTTT	CASSPPRPFLRGPENTEAFF
TRBV4-2	.	TRBJ1-2	.	TGTGCCAGCAGCCAAGCTCCACTTGGTCGGACGGGCTATGGCTACACCTTC	CASSQAPLGRTGYGYTF
TRBV5-4	.	TRBJ2-1	.	TGTGCCAGCAGCCTGAAGCGGAGCTCCTACAATGAGCAGTTCTTC	CASSLKRSSYNEQFF
TRBV2	.	TRBJ1-2	TRBD1	TGTGCCAGCAGTGAAGGACAGGGGGTGACTGGCTACACCTTC	CASSEGQGVTGYTF
TRBV29-1	.	TRBJ2-1	TRBD2	TGCAGCGTTTCTAGCGGGATAGGAAATGAGCAGTTCTTC	CSVSSGIGNEQFF